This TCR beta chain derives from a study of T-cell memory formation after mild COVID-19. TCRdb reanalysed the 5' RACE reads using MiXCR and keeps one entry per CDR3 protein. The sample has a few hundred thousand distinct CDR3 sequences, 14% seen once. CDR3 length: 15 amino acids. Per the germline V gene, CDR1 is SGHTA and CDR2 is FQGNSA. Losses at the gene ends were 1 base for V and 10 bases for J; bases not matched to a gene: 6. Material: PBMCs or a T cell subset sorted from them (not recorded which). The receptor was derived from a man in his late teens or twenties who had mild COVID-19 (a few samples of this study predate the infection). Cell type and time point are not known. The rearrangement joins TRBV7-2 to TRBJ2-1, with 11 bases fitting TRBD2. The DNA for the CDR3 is TGTGCCAGCAGCTTAGTTAGCGGGGGGGAAGGAGAGCAGTTCTTC. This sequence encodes CASSLVSGGEGEQFF.